The clone carrying this T cell receptor beta chain was picked up a small number of times. Its antigen is as yet unknown. A 5'RACE template-switching step, the method used to make TCR cDNA, added a universal primer site and UMIs. MiXCR, applied by TCRdb to the 5' RACE reads, yields one record per CDR3 protein. This table has some 300,000 distinct CDR3 sequences, around 10% appearing once. These data belong to a study of T cells after yellow fever vaccination. This CDR3 is built from 15 residues. V was clipped by 3 bases and J by 3 bases, with 14 bases between them. The germline CDR1 and CDR2 sequences are LGHDT and YNNKEL (reference sequence). Overall study findings and caveats: One caveat is that FACS-sorted repertoires could contain abundant clonotypes contaminating from the bulk population. Boosting was followed by the reappearance of most primary-vaccination clones (just under 97% CD4, about 90% CD8).

The chain carries TRBV3-1 and TRBJ1-2; possibly TRBD1 for D (6 bases). This receptor was obtained from a man between 18 and 29 years old who received the YFV17D yellow fever vaccine. Sequenced here: CD4+ T cells sorted from PBMCs, sampled 45 days after the yellow fever booster vaccination. DNA for the CDR3: TGTGCCAGCAGCCAGGACTTACAGGGCTACTATGGCTACACCTTC. Its protein is CASSQDLQGYYGYTF.